These 31 T cell receptor beta chains originate from one sample sequenced in a study of blood T cell repertoires in COVID-19. TCRdb's table, derived via immunoSEQ multiplex PCR, lists solely in-frame clones and lacks some. The sample contains approximately 350,000 clones, 85% to 90% of which appear only once. Sequenced: peripheral blood. These receptors were collected from a woman in her seventies with COVID-19, enrolled during active disease.

The chain uses TRBV7-9 and TRBJ1-1, with TRBD1 matching over 7 bases. CDR1 SEHNR and CDR2 FQNEAQ come from the germline V gene (reference sequence). V lost 5 bases to trimming and J lost 0 bases; unmatched junction nucleotides: 3. The CDR3 runs to 14 residues. Written as DNA, the CDR3 is TGTGCCAGCAGCCAGGACAGGATGAACACTGAAGCTTTCTTT. This encodes CASSQDRMNTEAFF. Complete variable domain (other parts from reference TRBV7-9 and TRBJ1-1): DTGVSQNPRHKITKRGQNVTFRCDPISEHNRLYWYRQTLGQGPEFLTYFQNEAQLEKSRLLSDRFSAERPKGSFSTLEIQRTEQGDSAMYLCASSQDRMNTEAFFGQGTRLTVV.

The chain combines TRBV11-2 with TRBJ2-3; TRBD1 aligns across 10 bases. The CDR3 is 16 amino acids. J lost 6 bases, V lost 8 bases, and 14 bases had no gene match. CDR1 is SGHAT, CDR2 FQNNGV, per germline. The CDR3 DNA reads TGTGCCAGCGGCTCGGACAGGGGGTTGAATTGGGATACGCAGTATTTT. Its translation: CASGSDRGLNWDTQYF.

This rearrangement joins TRBV5-6 to TRBJ1-1; D perhaps matches TRBD1 (6 bases). V was shortened by 0 bases and J by 0 bases, with 9 bases between the two germline ends. Germline CDR1 is SGHDT and CDR2 is YYEEEE. The CDR3 totals 15 residues. The CDR3 DNA reads TGTGCCAGCAGCTTGGCCGGGGGGCTGAACACTGAAGCTTTCTTT. Translated: CASSLAGGLNTEAFF.

The CDR3, as DNA: TGCAGTGCAGCCGGGGATTATACGCAGTATTTT. Amino acids: CSAAGDYTQYF. The chain carries TRBV20-1 and TRBJ2-3, with a possible D match to TRBD2 (5 bases). The V and J ends lost 6 bases and 7 bases respectively, with 11 bases between them. This CDR3 contains 11 residues. Germline V gives CDR1 DFQATT, CDR2 SNEGSKA (reference sequence).

This rearrangement joins TRBV7-2 to TRBJ2-1, with 7 bases matching TRBD2. This CDR3 has 15 amino acids. CDR1 and CDR2 (germline): SGHTA, FQGNSA. V lost 3 bases and J lost 2; bases outside the gene matches: 4. CDR3 protein: CASSLDRGAYNEQFF. The CDR3 DNA follows: TGTGCCAGCAGCTTGGACCGGGGGGCCTACAATGAGCAGTTCTTC.

This chain links TRBV30 with TRBJ1-1, with D unresolved. V dropped 2 bases and J dropped 0 bases, with 7 bases sitting between them. The CDR3 length is 13 residues. CDR1 is GTSNPN, CDR2 SVGIG, per germline (reference sequence). The DNA of the CDR3 is TGTGCCTGGAGTTACGGGTTGAACACTGAAGCTTTCTTT. It encodes CAWSYGLNTEAFF.

The genes are TRBV9 and TRBJ2-3, with 16 nucleotides matching TRBD2. CDR3 size: 16 residues. The J segment lost 6 bases and the V segment lost 7 bases, leaving 8 bases of the junction unmatched. CDR1 is SGDLS, CDR2 YYNGEE, per germline. CDR3 in DNA: TGTGCCAGCCAAACCGGGACTAGCGGGGGGGCGGATACGCAGTATTTT. It is translated as CASQTGTSGGADTQYF.

The V gene is TRBV7-2, the J gene TRBJ2-1; 14 positions match TRBD2. CDR1 is SGHTA and CDR2 is FQGNSA in the germline V gene. This CDR3 comprises 16 residues. Trimming cost V 1 base and J 7 bases; bases outside gene matches: 3. The CDR3 loop is CASSLGLAGGTNEQFF. DNA for the CDR3: TGTGCCAGCAGCTTAGGACTAGCGGGGGGGACGAATGAGCAGTTCTTC.

The chain uses TRBV27 and TRBJ1-1; possible D gene TRBD1, 5 bases. The CDR3 is 13 amino acids. The germline V and J ends were trimmed by 3 bases and 5 bases, with 10 bases remaining between them. Per germline, CDR1 MNHEY and CDR2 SMNVEV (reference sequence). CDR3 sequence (DNA): TGTGCCAGCAGTTTCTCCAGGGTGACTGAAGCTTTCTTT. Translating gives CASSFSRVTEAFF.

This chain links TRBV28 with TRBJ1-1; 8 positions agree with TRBD1. The CDR3 totals 14 residues. With 4 bases clipped from V and 10 bases from J, the junction kept 11 bases outside the gene matches. Germline values: CDR1 MDHEN, CDR2 SYDVKM. The CDR3 loop is CASSSAKGQGRAFF. The CDR3 DNA reads TGTGCCAGCAGTTCCGCGAAAGGACAGGGTAGAGCTTTCTTT.

The chain has TRBV13 and TRBJ2-2; 10 bases are shared with TRBD2. The J segment lost 7 bases and the V segment lost 2 bases, leaving 7 bases of the junction unmatched. The CDR3 sequence is 16 residues long. Looked up from germline, CDR1 is PRHDT and CDR2 is FYEKMQ (reference sequence). The CDR3, as DNA: TGTGCCAGCAGCTTACTAGCGGGAGAGGTGAACGGGGAGCTGTTTTTT. This encodes CASSLLAGEVNGELFF.

The CDR3 loop reads CASSFTGAVGSPLHF. The CDR3, as DNA: TGTGCCAGCAGCTTCACTGGGGCCGTCGGGTCACCCCTCCACTTT. The chain uses TRBV7-3 and TRBJ1-6; D may be TRBD1 (5 bases). Trimming pared 3 bases from V and 10 bases from J, leaving 16 bases between. Per germline, CDR1 SGHTA and CDR2 FQGTGA. The CDR3 spans 15 residues.

The J gene is TRBJ2-7, the V gene TRBV7-9; 10 bases align to TRBD2. CDR1 and CDR2 from the germline V gene are SEHNR and FQNEAQ (reference sequence). The J segment lost 0 bases and the V segment lost 4 bases, leaving 12 bases of the junction unmatched. The CDR3 runs 18 residues. The CDR3 region is CASSWGDLGTSASYEQYF. The CDR3 DNA reads TGTGCCAGCAGCTGGGGGGACCTTGGGACTAGCGCCTCCTACGAGCAGTACTTC.

This clone came up once. The rearrangement links TRBV9 to TRBJ2-4; 8 positions agree with TRBD2. CDR3 length: 16 residues. Germline CDR1 SGDLS, CDR2 YYNGEE. The J segment lost 0 bases and the V segment lost 1 base, leaving 3 bases of the junction unmatched. The CDR3, as DNA: TGTGCCAGCAGCGTAAGCAGCGGGGGAGCCAAAAACATTCAGTACTTC. Its protein is CASSVSSGGAKNIQYF.

The rearrangement uses TRBV9 and TRBJ1-2; TRBD1 matches at 8 bases. Looked up from germline, CDR1 is SGDLS and CDR2 is YYNGEE. The CDR3 totals 16 residues. V dropped 0 bases and J dropped 0; count of bases not matched to a gene: 4. The CDR3 sequence is CASSVDRTGPNYGYTF. CDR3 DNA: TGTGCCAGCAGCGTAGATAGGACAGGGCCTAACTATGGCTACACCTTC.

The V call is TRBV9, the J call TRBJ2-7, with 10 bases lining up with TRBD2. The CDR3 is 14 residues long. J gave up 5 bases and V 4 bases, and 6 bases lay outside the gene matches. The germline CDR1 and CDR2 sequences are SGDLS and YYNGEE. In DNA, the CDR3 is TGTGCCAGCAGCTCCAGGACTAGCGGCAACGAGCAGTACTTC. Encoded protein: CASSSRTSGNEQYF.

In this sample, this clone turned up a few times. V is TRBV15 and J is TRBJ1-5; 7 bases are a match to TRBD1. The CDR3 runs to 18 residues. The V segment lost 1 base and the J segment 2 bases; nucleotides outside the gene matches: 11. Per germline, CDR1 LNHNV and CDR2 YYDKDF (reference sequence). CDR3 in amino acids: CATSRGDSALSGNQPQHF. The CDR3 nucleotides are TGTGCCACCAGCAGAGGGGACAGCGCTCTTTCTGGCAATCAGCCCCAGCATTTT.

The genes are TRBV30 and TRBJ1-4, with 9 positions matching TRBD1. The CDR3 is made up of 14 amino acids. Germline V gene data show CDR1 as GTSNPN and CDR2 as SVGIG (reference sequence). Germline trimming cut 4 bases from V and 4 bases from J; bases unmatched to any gene: 4. CDR3 residues: CAWIPGQGNEKLFF. The CDR3 region has the DNA TGTGCCTGGATTCCGGGACAGGGTAATGAAAAACTGTTTTTT.

V and J are TRBV6-6 and TRBJ2-7; 7 bases fit TRBD1. The germline gives CDR1 MNHNY, CDR2 SVGAGI (reference sequence). V shed 6 bases, J shed 11 bases, and the junction held 10 bases outside the gene matches. This CDR3 has 12 amino acids. CDR3 sequence (DNA): TGTGCCAGCAGGTCCACAGGGGTCCTGGAGTACTTC. It yields the protein CASRSTGVLEYF.

V usage is TRBV12-3 or TRBV12-4 and J usage is TRBJ2-7; D perhaps matches TRBD1 (5 bases). The CDR3 is made up of 12 amino acids. The V gene lost 6 bases and the J gene lost 6 bases, with 12 bases spanning the gap. CDR3 region: CASSLQGSEQYF. The CDR3 nucleotides read TGTGCCAGCAGCCTGCAGGGATCCGAGCAGTACTTC.

CDR3 sequence (DNA): TGTGCCAGCAGCTTAGCCGGGGCAGGGGGCGGGTATGGCTACACCTTC. Its protein product is CASSLAGAGGGYGYTF. This chain joins TRBV7-2 and TRBJ1-2; 8 bases line up with TRBD1. The V gene end was trimmed by 0 bases and the J gene end by 5 bases; junction bases not matched to a gene: 8. Germline V CDR1 and CDR2: SGHTA, FQGNSA. CDR3 length: 16 residues.

In this sample, this clone turned up once. This chain uses TRBV2 with TRBJ2-5; D possibly corresponds to TRBD2 (5 bases). The germline V and J ends were trimmed by 3 bases and 5 bases, with 10 bases remaining between them. Germline V CDR1 and CDR2: SNHLY, FYNNEI. The CDR3 length is 13 residues. The CDR3 region has the DNA TGTGCCAGCAGTGACGGGGTGGGGGAGACCCAGTACTTC. Its protein is CASSDGVGETQYF. The whole variable domain, filled in from reference TRBV2 and TRBJ2-5, reads EPEVTQTPSHQVTQMGQEVILRCVPISNHLYFYWYRQILGQKVEFLVSFYNNEISEKSEIFDDQFSVERPDGSNFTLKIRSTKLEDSAMYFCASSDGVGETQYFGPGTRLLVL.

This chain uses TRBV27 with TRBJ1-5; a possible D gene is TRBD1 (5 bases). The CDR3 spans 15 residues. The V end lost 4 bases, the J end lost 7 bases, and 17 bases lay between the germline ends. Per germline, CDR1 MNHEY and CDR2 SMNVEV (reference sequence). The CDR3 DNA is TGTGCCAGCAGTTCTATCAGGGTTGTAGGGCAGCCCCAGCATTTT. As protein: CASSSIRVVGQPQHF.

The V gene is TRBV14, the J gene TRBJ2-5, with D tentatively TRBD1 (6 bases). This CDR3 has 13 amino acids. Germline loops: CDR1 SGHDN, CDR2 FVKESK. The ends were cut back, 4 bases at V and 2 bases at J, with 8 bases in the middle. CDR3 sequence reads: CASSRGLQETQYF. CDR3 in DNA: TGTGCCAGCAGCCGGGGGCTTCAAGAGACCCAGTACTTC.

The chain has TRBV10-3 and TRBJ2-2; perhaps TRBD2 as D (6 bases). The CDR3 is 14 amino acids. Germline lookup yields CDR1 ENHRY and CDR2 SYGVKD. V shed 5 bases and J shed 6 bases, with 13 bases lying between them. CDR3 in DNA: TGTGCCATCAGTTGGGGGGAGGAGGCCGGGGAGCTGTTTTTT. It is translated as CAISWGEEAGELFF.

This chain links TRBV6-5 with TRBJ2-2, with D unresolved. Per the germline V gene, CDR1 is MNHEY and CDR2 is SVGAGI. V lost 2 bases, J lost 0 bases, and 7 bases lay in between. The CDR3 contains 15 residues. CDR3 DNA sequence: TGTGCCAGCAGTTACGTCACTTCGAACACCGGGGAGCTGTTTTTT. This codes for CASSYVTSNTGELFF.

The chain combines TRBV20-1 with TRBJ1-2; 7 nucleotides match TRBD1. CDR3 size: 15 residues. V lost 6 bases to trimming and J lost 4 bases; unmatched junction nucleotides: 14. CDR1 DFQATT and CDR2 SNEGSKA come from the germline V gene (reference sequence). CDR3: CSASRGTANFYGYTF. DNA for the CDR3: TGCAGTGCGAGTCGAGGGACAGCGAATTTCTATGGCTACACCTTC.

The rearrangement links TRBV19 to TRBJ1-5; possibly TRBD1 for D (5 bases). Trimming took off 4 bases at V and 2 bases at J, with 6 bases between the two ends. Germline-derived CDR1 and CDR2 are LNHDA and SQIVND (reference sequence). The CDR3 consists of 13 residues. The CDR3 bases are TGTGCCAGTAGTACCAGGGGCAATCAGCCCCAGCATTTT. Protein product: CASSTRGNQPQHF.

V is TRBV14 and J is TRBJ1-2, with a weak D call TRBD1 (6 bases). CDR1 and CDR2 from the germline V gene are SGHDN and FVKESK. V lost 0 bases, J lost 5 bases, and 10 bases lay in between. CDR3 length: 14 residues. The CDR3 nucleotides read TGTGCCAGCAGCCAAGATCGGACAGAATATGGCTACACCTTC. This translates into CASSQDRTEYGYTF.

The J gene is TRBJ2-1, the V gene TRBV27; 7 bases line up with TRBD1. The germline V gene encodes CDR1 MNHEY and CDR2 SMNVEV (reference sequence). The CDR3 contains 14 residues. Trimming at V came to 1 base and at J to 6 bases, leaving 3 bases not matched to a gene. The CDR3 spells CASSLYRDSNEQFF. The CDR3 region has the DNA TGTGCCAGCAGTTTATACCGGGACAGCAATGAGCAGTTCTTC.

The V gene is TRBV9, the J gene TRBJ2-2; 11 bases are a match to TRBD2. Per germline, CDR1 SGDLS and CDR2 YYNGEE. The CDR3 contains 18 residues. V trimming: 1 base; J trimming: 1 base; junction bases outside the gene matches: 6. The CDR3 sequence is CASSVPLAGGLNTGELFF. The DNA for the CDR3 is TGTGCCAGCAGCGTACCTCTAGCGGGGGGACTGAACACCGGGGAGCTGTTTTTT.